This T cell receptor (beta chain) was found in a study of beta chain features in type 1 diabetes. This clone was picked up many times. J gave up 4 bases and V 2 bases, and 6 bases lay outside the gene matches. CDR1 and CDR2 from the germline V gene are GTSNPN and SVGIG (reference sequence). The length of the CDR3 is 15 residues. The sequenced template was cDNA made from the entire isolated RNA. Profiling relied on immunoSEQ multiplex PCR, and the TCRdb table lists in-frame clones only, not all of them. The sample yields some 150,000 clones, about 7% seen once. This chain uses TRBV30 with TRBJ2-3, with 10 bases aligning to TRBD2. The receptor's source is a woman in her 30s in good health. Sequences were obtained from central memory CD4+ T cells from blood. The CDR3 reads CAWSKLAGGPDTQYF. DNA for the CDR3: TGTGCCTGGAGTAAATTAGCGGGAGGCCCAGATACGCAGTATTTT.